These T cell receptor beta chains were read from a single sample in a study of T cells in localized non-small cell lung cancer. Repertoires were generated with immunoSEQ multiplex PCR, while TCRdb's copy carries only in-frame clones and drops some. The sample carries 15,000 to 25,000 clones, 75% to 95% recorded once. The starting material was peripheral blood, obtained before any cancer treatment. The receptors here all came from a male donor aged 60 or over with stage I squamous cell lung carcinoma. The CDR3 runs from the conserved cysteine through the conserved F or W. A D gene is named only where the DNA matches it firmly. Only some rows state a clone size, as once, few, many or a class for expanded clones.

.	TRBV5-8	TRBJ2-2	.	TGTGCCAGCAGTCGCCTCGGACCGCAAGCGAACACCGGGGAGCTGTTTTTT	CASSRLGPQANTGELFF
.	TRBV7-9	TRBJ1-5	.	TGTGCCAGCAGCTTTGATGGCAGCAATCAGCCCCAGCATTTT	CASSFDGSNQPQHF
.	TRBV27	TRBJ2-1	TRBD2	TGTGCCAGCAGTTTTTTACAACTAGCGGGCCTTTACAATGAGCAGTTCTTC	CASSFLQLAGLYNEQFF
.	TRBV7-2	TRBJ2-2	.	TGTGCCAGCAGCTTAGTCCGAGGGGAGCTGTTTTTT	CASSLVRGELFF
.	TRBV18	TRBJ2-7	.	TGTGCCAGCTCACCCTCCGGGTCCCCAAACTACGAGCAGTACTTC	CASSPSGSPNYEQYF
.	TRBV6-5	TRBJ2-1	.	TGTGCCAGCAGTTACACCGCGACCTCCTACAATGAGCAGTTCTTC	CASSYTATSYNEQFF
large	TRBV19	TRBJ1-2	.	TGTGCCAGTAGTATGTACTCAGGGTGGAATGGCTACACCTTC	CASSMYSGWNGYTF
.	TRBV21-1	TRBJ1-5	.	TGTGCCAGCACCACAGAATGGACAGAAGGCAATCAGCCCCAGCATTTT	CASTTEWTEGNQPQHF
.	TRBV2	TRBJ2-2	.	TGTGCCAGCAACCCGGGAGTAATCGGGGAGCTGTTTTTT	CASNPGVIGELFF
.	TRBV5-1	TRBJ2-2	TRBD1	TGCGCCAGCAGCGATACAGGGGCTGCGAACACCGGGGAGCTGTTTTTT	CASSDTGAANTGELFF
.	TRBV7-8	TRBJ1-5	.	TGTGCCAGCAGCCCGCTGAGGACGCAAAATCAGCCCCAGCATTTT	CASSPLRTQNQPQHF
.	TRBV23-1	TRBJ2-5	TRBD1	TGCGCCAGCAGTTTCCCGAAACGGGACAGACAAGAGACCCAGTACTTC	CASSFPKRDRQETQYF
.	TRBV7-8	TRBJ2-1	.	TGTGCCAGCAGCCGGGGACCGAGCAATGAGCAGTTCTTC	CASSRGPSNEQFF
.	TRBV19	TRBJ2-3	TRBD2	TGTGCCAGTAGTATGGGAGGGACTAGCGGCCGCACAGATACGCAGTATTTT	CASSMGGTSGRTDTQYF
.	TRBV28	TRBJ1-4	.	TGTGCCAGCAGTTCGACCCAACATAATGAAAAACTGTTTTTT	CASSSTQHNEKLFF
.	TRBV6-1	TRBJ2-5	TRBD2	TGTGCCAGCAGCCCCGGACTAGCGGGCCGGGAGCAGTACTTC	CASSPGLAGREQYF
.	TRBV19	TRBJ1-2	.	TGTGCCAGTAGTGTCTCAGGACCGGATAACTATGGCTACACCTTC	CASSVSGPDNYGYTF
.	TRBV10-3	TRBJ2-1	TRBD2	TGTGCCATCAGGAGCGGGAGCTCCTACAATGAGCAGTTCTTC	CAIRSGSSYNEQFF
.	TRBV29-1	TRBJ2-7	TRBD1	TGCAGCGTCAGGACAGGGGGTCGCTCCTACGAGCAGTACTTC	CSVRTGGRSYEQYF
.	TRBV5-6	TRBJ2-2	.	TGTGCCAGCAGCTTGTATGCCGGGGAGCTGTTTTTT	CASSLYAGELFF
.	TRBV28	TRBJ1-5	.	TGTGCCAGCAGTTCAGGGGAGGGGGGCAATCAGCCCCAGCATTTT	CASSSGEGGNQPQHF
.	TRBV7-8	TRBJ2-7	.	TGTGCCAGCAGCCCACCCTCCGGGGACTCCTACGAGCAGTACTTC	CASSPPSGDSYEQYF
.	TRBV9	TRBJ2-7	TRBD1	TGTGCCAGCAGCTCCAGCACGGGACAGGGCCACGAGCAGTACTTC	CASSSSTGQGHEQYF
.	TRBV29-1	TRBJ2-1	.	TGCAGCGTTGAGGCAGGGAGCCCCTACAATGAGCAGTTCTTC	CSVEAGSPYNEQFF
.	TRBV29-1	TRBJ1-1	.	TGCAGCGTTGTCAGCGGCGGGGACACTGAAGCTTTCTTT	CSVVSGGDTEAFF
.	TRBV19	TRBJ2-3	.	TGTGCCAGTGGCAGGGAAACAGATACGCAGTATTTT	CASGRETDTQYF
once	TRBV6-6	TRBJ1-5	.	TGTGCCAGCAGTCCACAGAATAGCAATCAGCCCCAGCATTTT	CASSPQNSNQPQHF
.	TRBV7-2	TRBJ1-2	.	TGTGCCAGCGGCTTTCAGGGGCCCTACTATGGCTACACCTTC	CASGFQGPYYGYTF
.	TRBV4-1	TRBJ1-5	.	TGCGCCAGCAGCCAAGATACGCATAGCAATCAGCCCCAGCATTTT	CASSQDTHSNQPQHF
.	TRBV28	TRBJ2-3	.	TGTGCCAGCAGTTGGGTTAGGGGGGCGACGGATACGCAGTATTTT	CASSWVRGATDTQYF
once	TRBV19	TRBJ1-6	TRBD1	TGTGCCAGTAGTACCTTCGACAGGGGCTCACCCCTCCACTTT	CASSTFDRGSPLHF
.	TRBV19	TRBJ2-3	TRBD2	TGTGCCAGCCATAGCGGGAGGGCCGGGGATACGCAGTATTTT	CASHSGRAGDTQYF
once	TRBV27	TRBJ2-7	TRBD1	TGTGCCAGCAGACCGGGACAGTTCAGCGAGCAGTACTTC	CASRPGQFSEQYF
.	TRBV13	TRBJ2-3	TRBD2	TGTGCCAGCAGCTTAACGGCTCGGGTGCCTAGCGGGAGGACTGCAGATACGCAGTATTTT	CASSLTARVPSGRTADTQYF
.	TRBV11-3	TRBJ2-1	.	TGTGCCAGCAGCTTAGGCCACTACAATGAGCAGTTCTTC	CASSLGHYNEQFF
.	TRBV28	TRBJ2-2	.	TGTGCCAGCAGTTTCGAGGTGAGATCGACCGGGGAGCTGTTTTTT	CASSFEVRSTGELFF
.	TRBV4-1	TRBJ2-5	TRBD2	TGCGCCAGCAGCCGAGAACCCCGGACTAGCGGGATAGAGACCCAGTACTTC	CASSREPRTSGIETQYF
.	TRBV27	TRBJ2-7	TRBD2	TGTGCCAGCAGTGGGACTAGCGGGAGCTACGAGCAGTACTTC	CASSGTSGSYEQYF
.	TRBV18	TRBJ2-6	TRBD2	TGTGCCAGCTCACCACTCCCGGGGGGACTAGCCGGCTCTGGGGCCAACGTCCTGACTTTC	CASSPLPGGLAGSGANVLTF
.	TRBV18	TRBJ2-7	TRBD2	TGTGCCAGCTCTCCCCTAGCGGGAAGTTCCTACGAGCAGTACTTC	CASSPLAGSSYEQYF
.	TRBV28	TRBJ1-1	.	TGTGCCAGCAGTAAATGGGAGGCTGAAGCTTTCTTT	CASSKWEAEAFF
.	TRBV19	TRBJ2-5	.	TGTGCCAGTAGTATCATTGGAGGAGAGACCCAGTACTTC	CASSIIGGETQYF
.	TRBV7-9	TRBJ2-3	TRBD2	TGTGCCAGCAGCTTATGGGCGGGAGGCTTCACAGATACGCAGTATTTT	CASSLWAGGFTDTQYF
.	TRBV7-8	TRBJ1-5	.	TGTGCCAGCAGCTTAGAGGGCTATCAGCCCCAGCATTTT	CASSLEGYQPQHF
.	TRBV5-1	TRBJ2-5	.	TGCGCCAGCAGCCGAGATCTAATAGAGACCCAGTACTTC	CASSRDLIETQYF
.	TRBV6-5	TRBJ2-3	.	TGTGCCAGCAGACCGGGGGGCACAGATACGCAGTATTTT	CASRPGGTDTQYF
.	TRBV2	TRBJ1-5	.	TGTGCCAGCACCATCACTAACAATCAGCCCCAGCATTTT	CASTITNNQPQHF
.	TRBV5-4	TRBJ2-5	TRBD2	TGTGCCAGCAGCTTCCGACTAGCGGGACAAGAGACCCAGTACTTC	CASSFRLAGQETQYF
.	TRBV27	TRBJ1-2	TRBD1	TGTGCCAGCAGTTTAAGACAGGGCCCCTATGGCTACACCTTC	CASSLRQGPYGYTF
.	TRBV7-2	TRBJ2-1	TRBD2	TGTGCCAGCAGCTTACTAGGCGTAGCGGGAGGCTATGAGCAGTTCTTC	CASSLLGVAGGYEQFF
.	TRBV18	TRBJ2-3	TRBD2	TGTGCCAGCTCACCAGGGGCGGGAGGTCCAGATACGCAGTATTTT	CASSPGAGGPDTQYF
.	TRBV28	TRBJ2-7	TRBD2	TGTGCCAGCAGCACCAGGACTAGCGGGGCCAGCTCCTACGAGCAGTACTTC	CASSTRTSGASSYEQYF
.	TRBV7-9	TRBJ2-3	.	TGTGCCAGCTCTCTTGATACGCAGTATTTT	CASSLDTQYF
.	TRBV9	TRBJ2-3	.	TGTGCCAGCAGCGTAGACCAGGGCACAGATACGCAGTATTTT	CASSVDQGTDTQYF
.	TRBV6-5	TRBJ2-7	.	TGTGCCAGCAGTTACCTAGGCATAGAGCAGTACTTC	CASSYLGIEQYF
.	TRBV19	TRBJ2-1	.	TGTGCCAGTAGTATAGACGGGAGCCGAAACTCCTACAATGAGCAGTTCTTC	CASSIDGSRNSYNEQFF
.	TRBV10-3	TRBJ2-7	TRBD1	TGTGCCATCAGTGAGGGACAGGGGGCCTACGAGCAGTACTTC	CAISEGQGAYEQYF
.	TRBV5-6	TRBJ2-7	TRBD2	TGTGCCAGCAGCTTGTTCGGGGGGTACTACGAGCAGTACTTC	CASSLFGGYYEQYF
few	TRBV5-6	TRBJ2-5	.	TGTGCCAGCAGCTTGGATTACCAAGAGACCCAGTACTTC	CASSLDYQETQYF
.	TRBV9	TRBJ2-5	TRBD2	TGTGCCAGCAGCCCCGGGACTAGCGGCGGGGAGACCCAGTACTTC	CASSPGTSGGETQYF